This T cell receptor (beta chain) was profiled in a study of blood T cell repertoires in COVID-19. Looking at the study overall: Samples of COVID-19 (acute and convalescent) were obtained from the United States, Italy and Spain.

The V gene lost 0 bases and the J gene lost 2 bases, with 15 bases spanning the gap. Germline V gene lookup returns CDR1 SGHRS and CDR2 YFSETQ. The CDR3 runs to 16 residues. In the authors' methods: Amplified reference gene primers provided the basis for estimating nucleated cell counts. The method was immunoSEQ multiplex PCR; TCRdb's version includes in-frame clones alone and lacks a portion of them. V, J and clone size were drawn from that table, and D and trimming were deduced from the DNA. The repertoire holds under 25,000 clones, with nearly 90% as singletons. This TCR was recovered from a human donor in a cohort sampled during active COVID-19. The donor label of this sample is uncertain. This chain uses TRBV5-1 with TRBJ2-7; tentatively, D is TRBD1 (6 bases). Sequencing used peripheral blood. CDR3 sequence (DNA): TGCGCCAGCAGCTTGGGGGGCTTTAGGACAGCCTACGAGCAGTACTTC. Encoded protein: CASSLGGFRTAYEQYF. Supplemented by reference TRBV5-1 and TRBJ2-7, the full variable domain reads KAGVTQTPRYLIKTRGQQVTLSCSPISGHRSVSWYQQTPGQGLQFLFEYFSETQRNKGNFPGRFSGRQFSNSRSEMNVSTLELGDSALYLCASSLGGFRTAYEQYFGPGTRLTVT.